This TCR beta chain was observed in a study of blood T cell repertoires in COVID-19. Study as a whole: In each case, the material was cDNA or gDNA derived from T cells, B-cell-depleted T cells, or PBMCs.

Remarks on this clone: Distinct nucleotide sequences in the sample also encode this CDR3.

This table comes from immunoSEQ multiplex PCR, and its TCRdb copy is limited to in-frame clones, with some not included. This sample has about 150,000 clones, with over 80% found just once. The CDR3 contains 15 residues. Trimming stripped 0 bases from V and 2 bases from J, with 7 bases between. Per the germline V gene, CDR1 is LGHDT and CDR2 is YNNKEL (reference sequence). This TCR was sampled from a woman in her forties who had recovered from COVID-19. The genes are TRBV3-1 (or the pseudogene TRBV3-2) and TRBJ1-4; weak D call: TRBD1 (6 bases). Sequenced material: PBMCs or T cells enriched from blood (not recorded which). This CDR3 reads CASSQEGATNEKLFF. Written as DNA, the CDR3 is TGTGCCAGCAGCCAAGAGGGGGCTACTAATGAAAAACTGTTTTTT.